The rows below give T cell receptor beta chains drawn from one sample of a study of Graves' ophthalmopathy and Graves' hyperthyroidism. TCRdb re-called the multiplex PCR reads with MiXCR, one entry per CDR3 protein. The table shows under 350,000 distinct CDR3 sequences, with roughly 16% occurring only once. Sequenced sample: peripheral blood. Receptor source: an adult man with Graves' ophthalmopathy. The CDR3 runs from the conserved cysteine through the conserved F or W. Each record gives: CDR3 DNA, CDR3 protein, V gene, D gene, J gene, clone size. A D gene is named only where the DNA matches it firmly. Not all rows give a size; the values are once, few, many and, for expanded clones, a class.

CDR3nt: TGTGCCAGCAGTTACGGTCGGAGGTACGAGCAGTACTTC
CDR3aa: CASSYGRRYEQYF
v_gene: TRBV6-2/TRBV6-3
d_gene: -
j_gene: TRBJ2-7
abundance: once

CDR3nt: TGTGCCAGCACTGTGACACGGGGCAATCAGCCCCAGCATTTT
CDR3aa: CASTVTRGNQPQHF
v_gene: TRBV6-1
d_gene: -
j_gene: TRBJ1-5
abundance: -

CDR3nt: TGTGCCAGCAGCAACCTAGGAAACCAAGAGACCCAGTACTTC
CDR3aa: CASSNLGNQETQYF
v_gene: TRBV7-8
d_gene: -
j_gene: TRBJ2-5
abundance: -

CDR3nt: -
CDR3aa: CASSYDRKNEQYFGPGKTQYF
v_gene: TRBV6-2/TRBV6-3
d_gene: -
j_gene: TRBJ2-5
abundance: once

CDR3nt: TGTGCCAGCTCACCACGGGACAACCCTCACGAGCAGTACTTC
CDR3aa: CASSPRDNPHEQYF
v_gene: TRBV18
d_gene: -
j_gene: TRBJ2-7
abundance: many

CDR3nt: TGCAGTGCTTGGGACAGGGGGCTAGGTGAGACCCAGTACTTC
CDR3aa: CSAWDRGLGETQYF
v_gene: TRBV20-1
d_gene: TRBD1
j_gene: TRBJ2-5
abundance: many

CDR3nt: TGTGCCAGCAAGGCACAAAATTCCGGGGAGCTGTTTTTT
CDR3aa: CASKAQNSGELFF
v_gene: TRBV6-5
d_gene: -
j_gene: TRBJ2-2
abundance: many

CDR3nt: TGTGCCAGCAGTGACGGGGGGACTGGGGCCAACGTCCTGACTTTC
CDR3aa: CASSDGGTGANVLTF
v_gene: TRBV25-1
d_gene: TRBD2
j_gene: TRBJ2-6
abundance: many

CDR3nt: TGTGCCAGCAGCTTGCGGGTGGCCGGCGAGCAGTACTTC
CDR3aa: CASSLRVAGEQYF
v_gene: TRBV5-4
d_gene: -
j_gene: TRBJ2-7
abundance: many

CDR3nt: TGTGCCAGCAGTGAGTTAGGGAACTACGAGCAGTACTTC
CDR3aa: CASSELGNYEQYF
v_gene: TRBV6-1
d_gene: -
j_gene: TRBJ2-7
abundance: many